Following are 28 T cell receptor beta chains from one sample sequenced in a study of shared clonotypes between healthy human individuals. Sequencing was performed with immunoSEQ multiplex PCR; in TCRdb, only in-frame clones are kept and a portion is missing. The sample holds 1,500,000 or so clones, 97% to 99% seen once. Material for sequencing was naive CD4+ T cells sorted from blood. Subset reported: CD45RA+ positively selected. Source of these receptors: a man aged 30 to 45 in good health.

The chain uses TRBV5-5 and TRBJ1-5, with D unresolved. The CDR3 covers 14 residues. Deletions cut 3 bases from V and 0 bases from J, with 7 bases between. Per the germline V gene, CDR1 is SGHKS and CDR2 is YYEKEE (reference sequence). CDR3 region: CASSYTASNQPQHF. The CDR3 nucleotides are TGTGCCAGCAGCTACACAGCTAGCAATCAGCCCCAGCATTTT.

The genes are TRBV11-2 and TRBJ2-5; possibly TRBD2 for D (6 bases). This CDR3 has 17 amino acids. Germline V lookup: CDR1 SGHAT, CDR2 FQNNGV. Deletions cut 4 bases from V and 5 bases from J, with 23 bases between. The CDR3 sequence is CASSSLGGGGPGETQYF. Here the CDR3 DNA reads TGTGCCAGCAGCTCCCTCGGGGGTGGGGGACCCGGGGAGACCCAGTACTTC.

Comment on this clone: One end of the junction varies from germline; a read error may be responsible. The chain combines TRBV5-1 with TRBJ1-4; D is perhaps TRBD1 (5 bases). This CDR3 has 14 amino acids. Per germline, CDR1 SGHRS and CDR2 YFSETQ. The CDR3 DNA is TGCGCCAGCAGCTCAGGGTCGGTAAATGGAAAACTGTTTTTT. Translation gives CASSSGSVNGKLFF.

This chain uses TRBV19 with TRBJ2-6; TRBD1 matches 12 bases. The J segment lost 4 bases and the V segment lost 5 bases, leaving 12 bases of the junction unmatched. The CDR3 runs to 19 residues. CDR1 and CDR2 (germline): LNHDA, SQIVND (reference sequence). CDR3 nucleotides: TGTGCCAGTAGTTGGAGAAGGGACAGGGGGCTACGAGGGGCCAACGTCCTGACTTTC. Its translation is CASSWRRDRGLRGANVLTF.

This rearrangement joins TRBV2 to TRBJ2-5, with 9 bases identical to TRBD1. Germline CDR1 is SNHLY and CDR2 is FYNNEI. The CDR3 extends over 15 amino acids. The trim removed 8 bases at V and 5 bases at J, leaving 12 bases unmatched. The CDR3 is CASSGTGFPGETQYF. The CDR3 DNA is TGTGCCAGCTCCGGGACAGGGTTCCCTGGGGAGACCCAGTACTTC.

This rearrangement joins TRBV7-2 to TRBJ2-7, with D perhaps TRBD2 (5 bases). The CDR3 sequence is 14 residues long. Looked up from germline, CDR1 is SGHTA and CDR2 is FQGNSA. V lost 4 bases to trimming and J lost 6 bases, with 16 bases between them. The DNA of the CDR3 is TGTGCCAGCAGCTCTCAACTAGAATCGCTCGAGCAGTACTTC. Its protein is CASSSQLESLEQYF.

The chain links TRBV18 to TRBJ2-6; D is perhaps TRBD1 or TRBD2 (5 bases each). Trimming took off 2 bases at V and 1 base at J, with 12 bases between the two ends. The length of the CDR3 is 17 residues. Germline V gene sequence: CDR1 KGHSH, CDR2 LQKENI. CDR3 sequence: CASSPFGEGSGANVLTF. In DNA, the CDR3 is TGTGCCAGCTCACCATTCGGTGAGGGGTCTGGGGCCAACGTCCTGACTTTC. The full variable domain, with the rest looked up from reference TRBV18 and TRBJ2-6, is NAGVMQNPRHLVRRRGQEARLRCSPMKGHSHVYWYRQLPEEGLKFMVYLQKENIIDESGMPKERFSAEFPKEGPSILRIQQVVRGDSAAYFCASSPFGEGSGANVLTFGAGSRLTVL.

The J gene is TRBJ1-4, the V gene TRBV5-5; 8 nucleotides align to TRBD1. CDR1 and CDR2 from the germline V gene are SGHKS and YYEKEE (reference sequence). The trim removed 4 bases at V and 6 bases at J, leaving 8 bases unmatched. This CDR3 region has 15 residues. In DNA, the CDR3 is TGTGCCAGCAGCGCCCGGACAGGGTGGGATGAAAAACTGTTTTTT. This codes for CASSARTGWDEKLFF.

The chain combines TRBV2 with TRBJ2-1; 11 bases align to TRBD2. This CDR3 comprises 19 residues. V dropped 4 bases and J dropped 2; count of bases not matched to a gene: 13. Germline loops: CDR1 SNHLY, CDR2 FYNNEI. The CDR3 region is CASSGGTSGTRRPYNEQFF. The CDR3, as DNA: TGTGCCAGCAGTGGAGGGACTAGCGGTACGAGGAGGCCCTACAATGAGCAGTTCTTC.

The V gene is TRBV18, the J gene TRBJ1-1, with 9 nucleotides matching TRBD1. Germline V gives CDR1 KGHSH, CDR2 LQKENI. The V and J ends lost 0 bases and 1 base, in that order; junction bases with no gene match: 9. This CDR3 region has 18 residues. The CDR3 protein is CASSPPGTGGGWNTEAFF. The CDR3, as DNA: TGTGCCAGCTCACCACCGGGCACAGGGGGCGGGTGGAACACTGAAGCTTTCTTT.

The chain links TRBV27 to TRBJ2-5; TRBD1 or TRBD2 may be the D gene (5 bases each). Per the germline V gene, CDR1 is MNHEY and CDR2 is SMNVEV (reference sequence). The ends were cut back, 6 bases at V and 0 bases at J, with 14 bases in the middle. The CDR3 is made up of 15 amino acids. CDR3 sequence: CASRNWGNNQETQYF. CDR3 in DNA: TGTGCCAGCAGGAACTGGGGGAATAACCAAGAGACCCAGTACTTC.

The chain combines TRBV9 with TRBJ2-1; D is perhaps TRBD2 (6 bases). V was clipped by 4 bases and J by 8 bases, with 19 bases between them. CDR1 and CDR2 (germline): SGDLS, YYNGEE. CDR3 length equals 15 residues. DNA for the CDR3: TGTGCCAGCAGCCTGATGGGGGGAGGCGCGGATGAGCAGTTCTTC. It is translated as CASSLMGGGADEQFF. The full variable domain, in which reference TRBV9 and TRBJ2-1 provide the parts outside the CDR3, is DSGVTQTPKHLITATGQRVTLRCSPRSGDLSVYWYQQSLDQGLQFLIQYYNGEERAKGNILERFSAQQFPDLHSELNLSSLELGDSALYFCASSLMGGGADEQFFGPGTRLTVL.

In the case of this clone: Other nucleotide sequences from this sample produce the same CDR3. The chain combines TRBV5-6 with TRBJ2-7, with unresolved D. Looked up from germline, CDR1 is SGHDT and CDR2 is YYEEEE. Trimming shortened V by 2 bases and J by 2 bases, and 8 bases separated the two germline ends. The CDR3 totals 13 residues. CDR3 nucleotide sequence: TGTGCCAGCAGCTTAGACCGAGCCTACGAGCAGTACTTC. It translates to CASSLDRAYEQYF.

Only one count was recorded for this clone. This chain links TRBV7-9 with TRBJ2-1; 11 nucleotides match TRBD1. The CDR3 is 15 amino acids. Unmatched junction bases numbered 3, after V lost 3 bases and J lost 5 bases. From germline, CDR1 is SEHNR and CDR2 FQNEAQ (reference sequence). The DNA for the CDR3 is TGTGCCAGCAGCTTGGACAGGGGGCGGCACAATGAGCAGTTCTTC. Translating it yields CASSLDRGRHNEQFF.

This clone was recorded once. The CDR3 region is CASSWTSGTYEQYF. CDR3 sequence (DNA): TGTGCCAGCAGCTGGACTAGCGGCACCTACGAGCAGTACTTC. The rearrangement uses TRBV5-5 and TRBJ2-7; 10 bases are shared with TRBD2. The CDR3 consists of 14 residues. Unmatched junction bases numbered 2, after V lost 3 bases and J lost 2 bases. Germline V gene sequence: CDR1 SGHKS, CDR2 YYEKEE (reference sequence).

V is TRBV18 and J is TRBJ1-3, with TRBD1 as a possible D gene (5 bases). Trimming pared 6 bases from V and 4 bases from J, leaving 16 bases between. This CDR3 contains 15 residues. The V gene's germline CDR1 is KGHSH and CDR2 LQKENI. The CDR3 DNA is TGTGCCAGCTCCCGGAGGGACCTTACCGGAAACACCATATATTTT. It translates to CASSRRDLTGNTIYF.

V usage is TRBV14 and J usage is TRBJ2-3; 10 bases fit TRBD2. V lost 4 bases, J lost 3 bases, and 7 bases stayed unmatched. In germline, CDR1 is SGHDN, CDR2 FVKESK. The CDR3 has 16 residues. The CDR3 sequence is CASSLAPGLATDTQYF. The CDR3 DNA follows: TGTGCCAGCAGCCTGGCCCCGGGACTAGCGACAGATACGCAGTATTTT.

This clone was recorded only once. J is TRBJ1-1 and V is TRBV18; D unclear. The CDR3 spans 13 residues. CDR1 is KGHSH, CDR2 LQKENI, per germline. Between the trimmed V and J ends, which lost 1 base and 7 bases, there was a span of 10 bases. In nucleotides, the CDR3 is TGTGCCAGCTCACCACGAGCAGCTCGTGAAGCTTTCTTT. Translated, it gives CASSPRAAREAFF.

V is TRBV19 and J is TRBJ2-3, with 11 bases fitting TRBD2. The V segment lost 6 bases and the J segment 2 bases; nucleotides outside the gene matches: 10. The CDR3 contains 17 residues. Germline CDR1 reads LNHDA; CDR2 reads SQIVND (reference sequence). The CDR3 loop reads CASRAVGTSGATDTQYF. The DNA for the CDR3 is TGTGCCAGTAGGGCCGTCGGGACTAGCGGAGCCACAGATACGCAGTATTTT.

This chain uses TRBV27 with TRBJ2-3, with TRBD1 matching 12 bases. The CDR3 is 15 amino acids. V lost 5 bases, J lost 6 bases, and 6 bases stayed unmatched. CDR1 and CDR2 (germline): MNHEY, SMNVEV (reference sequence). The CDR3 sequence is CASSKGDRGLDTQYF. CDR3 DNA: TGTGCCAGCAGTAAGGGGGACAGGGGGCTGGATACGCAGTATTTT.

V gene TRBV5-1 combines with J gene TRBJ1-1; D perhaps matches TRBD1 (5 bases). V lost 3 bases and J 1 base, leaving 10 bases between the germline ends. Germline CDR1 SGHRS, CDR2 YFSETQ. The CDR3 has 14 residues. CDR3 sequence reads: CASSSSRANTEAFF. The CDR3 nucleotides are TGCGCCAGCAGCTCGTCCAGGGCGAACACTGAAGCTTTCTTT. The full variable domain, rest sourced from reference TRBV5-1 and TRBJ1-1, is KAGVTQTPRYLIKTRGQQVTLSCSPISGHRSVSWYQQTPGQGLQFLFEYFSETQRNKGNFPGRFSGRQFSNSRSEMNVSTLELGDSALYLCASSSSRANTEAFFGQGTRLTVV.

This clone was counted a single time. The chain couples TRBV7-9 to TRBJ1-1; 8 nucleotides line up with TRBD1. V shed 3 bases, J shed 5 bases, and the junction held 17 bases outside the gene matches. This CDR3 has 18 residues. Germline loops: CDR1 SEHNR, CDR2 FQNEAQ (reference sequence). CDR3 nucleotide sequence: TGTGCCAGCAGCTTCCTACGCCTCAGACAGGGGACGAAAACTGAAGCTTTCTTT. Protein sequence: CASSFLRLRQGTKTEAFF.

The chain employs TRBV12-5 and TRBJ2-5, with 9 bases that match TRBD1. V gave up 4 bases and J gave up 5 bases; unmatched junction bases: 2. The length of the CDR3 is 13 residues. Per the germline V gene, CDR1 is LGHNT and CDR2 is FRNRAP. The CDR3 DNA is TGTGCTAGTGGTTCCGACAGGGGGGAGACCCAGTACTTC. Protein product: CASGSDRGETQYF.

The rearrangement uses TRBV5-1 and TRBJ2-7; 9 bases are shared with TRBD1. The J segment lost 6 bases and the V segment lost 9 bases, leaving 13 bases of the junction unmatched. The germline V gene encodes CDR1 SGHRS and CDR2 YFSETQ. The CDR3 loop spans 14 amino acids. The CDR3 protein is CATHPGQGSREQYF. The DNA of the CDR3 is TGCGCCACCCATCCGGGACAGGGCTCGCGCGAGCAGTACTTC.

The sample holds one count of this clone. V and J are TRBV7-2 and TRBJ2-6, with D perhaps matching TRBD2 (6 bases). Per the germline V gene, CDR1 is SGHTA and CDR2 is FQGNSA. V was shortened by 6 bases and J by 0 bases, with 9 bases between the two germline ends. CDR3 length: 15 residues. The CDR3 here is CASSNGGSGANVLTF. The DNA for the CDR3 is TGTGCCAGCAGTAACGGGGGCTCTGGGGCCAACGTCCTGACTTTC.

V gene TRBV4-1 combines with J gene TRBJ1-4, with D possibly TRBD1 on 5 matching bases. CDR3 length: 15 residues. The V gene's germline CDR1 is MGHRA and CDR2 YSYEKL. V shed 1 base and J shed 7 bases, with 13 bases lying between them. CDR3 sequence: CASSQVARDLEKLFF. The CDR3 bases are TGCGCCAGCAGCCAAGTCGCCAGGGATCTTGAAAAACTGTTTTTT.

The chain joins TRBV5-4 to TRBJ2-5, with D unresolved. Between the trimmed V and J ends, which lost 2 bases and 5 bases, there was a span of 7 bases. Germline V lookup: CDR1 SGHNT, CDR2 YYREEE (reference sequence). This CDR3 comprises 12 residues. The CDR3 reads CASSFVGETQYF. CDR3 nucleotide sequence: TGTGCCAGCAGCTTTGTGGGTGAGACCCAGTACTTC. Complete variable domain (other parts from reference TRBV5-4 and TRBJ2-5): ETGVTQSPTHLIKTRGQQVTLRCSSQSGHNTVSWYQQALGQGPQFIFQYYREEENGRGNFPPRFSGLQFPNYSSELNVNALELDDSALYLCASSFVGETQYFGPGTRLLVL.

The CDR3 sequence: CASRQGFNQPQHF. DNA of the CDR3: TGTGCCAGTCGACAGGGGTTCAATCAGCCCCAGCATTTT. V and J are TRBV6-6 and TRBJ1-5; 8 bases align to TRBD1. V lost 9 bases and J lost 3; bases outside the gene matches: 4. In germline, CDR1 is MNHNY, CDR2 SVGAGI (reference sequence). This CDR3 region has 13 residues.